Listed below are T cell receptor beta chains from one sample, sequenced in a study of identical twins. From the 5' RACE reads, TCRdb called clonotypes with MiXCR, one entry per CDR3 protein. The data contain roughly 690,000 distinct CDR3 sequences, roughly 6% of them singletons. The sequenced sample consisted of naive T cells sorted from blood. The receptors come from a man aged 18 to 35 in good health. CDR3s include the opening cysteine and the closing phenylalanine or tryptophan. D genes are given only for firm matches. The size field is filled for only some rows; it gives once, few, many or a size class.

d_gene,abundance,j_gene,v_gene,CDR3aa,CDR3nt
-,many,TRBJ1-1,TRBV20-1,CSARKGDTEAFF,TGCAGTGCTAGAAAGGGGGACACTGAAGCTTTCTTT
-,few,TRBJ2-3,TRBV4-3,CASSQEWAIQSTDTQYF,TGCGCCAGCAGCCAAGAGTGGGCTATACAATCCACAGATACGCAGTATTTT
-,-,TRBJ2-5,TRBV15,CATSRDQAGTGETQYF,TGTGCCACCAGCAGAGATCAGGCAGGGACGGGGGAGACCCAGTACTTC
-,many,TRBJ1-2,TRBV5-1,CASSIPGSGYTF,TGCGCCAGCAGCATCCCAGGGAGTGGCTACACCTTC
TRBD1,many,TRBJ2-1,TRBV4-2,CASSQDRQGASNEQFF,TGTGCCAGCAGCCAAGATCGGCAGGGGGCCTCCAATGAGCAGTTCTTC
TRBD2,many,TRBJ2-1,TRBV5-1,CASSSTSGGYNEQFF,TGCGCCAGCAGCTCAACTAGCGGAGGCTACAATGAGCAGTTCTTC
TRBD2,-,TRBJ2-1,TRBV12-3/TRBV12-4,CASSFRLAGPGSDEQFF,TGTGCCAGCAGTTTCCGACTAGCGGGGCCCGGGAGCGATGAGCAGTTCTTC
TRBD2,many,TRBJ2-1,TRBV5-6,CASSLTSGGYNEQFF,TGTGCCAGCAGCTTAACTAGCGGGGGCTACAATGAGCAGTTCTTC
-,few,TRBJ1-2,TRBV20-1,CSARARTALYGYTF,TGCAGTGCTAGAGCCCGGACAGCCCTCTATGGCTACACCTTC
-,-,TRBJ1-5,TRBV20-1,CSARDPLGRGNQPQHF,TGCAGTGCTAGAGATCCTCTAGGGAGAGGCAATCAGCCCCAGCATTTT
-,-,TRBJ2-7,TRBV7-9,CASSSALYEQYF,TGTGCCAGCAGCTCGGCCCTATACGAGCAGTACTTC
TRBD1,-,TRBJ1-1,TRBV7-2,CAGLGDRGNTEAFF,TGTGCCGGACTGGGGGACAGGGGGAACACTGAAGCTTTCTTT
TRBD1,few,TRBJ2-6,TRBV11-2,CASSGRTGANSGANVLTF,TGTGCCAGCAGCGGAAGGACAGGGGCTAACTCTGGGGCCAACGTCCTGACTTTC
-,few,TRBJ2-7,TRBV5-5,CASNRLSEAGEQYF,TGTGCCAGCAACAGACTATCCGAGGCAGGCGAGCAGTACTTC
-,many,TRBJ1-2,TRBV5-1,CASSEGAGGYTF,TGCGCCAGCAGTGAAGGTGCGGGGGGCTACACCTTC
TRBD2,many,TRBJ2-3,TRBV5-1,CASSLDGTSTTDTQYF,TGCGCCAGCAGCTTGGACGGGACTAGCACCACAGATACGCAGTATTTT
-,many,TRBJ1-6,TRBV12-3/TRBV12-4,CASSFSSNNSPLHF,TGTGCCAGCAGTTTTTCCAGCAATAATTCACCCCTCCACTTT
TRBD2,-,TRBJ2-1,TRBV12-3/TRBV12-4,CASIYSGRGNYNEQFF,TGTGCCAGCATCTATAGCGGGAGGGGAAACTACAATGAGCAGTTCTTC
TRBD2,many,TRBJ2-1,TRBV12-3/TRBV12-4,CASSLAGGINEQFF,TGTGCCAGCAGTCTAGCGGGAGGTATCAATGAGCAGTTCTTC
-,many,TRBJ2-1,TRBV28,CASSLFEAEQFF,TGTGCCAGCAGTTTATTTGAGGCAGAGCAGTTCTTC
-,many,TRBJ2-1,TRBV4-2,CASSQDSKADNLGQFF,TGTGCCAGCAGCCAAGATTCTAAGGCGGACAATTTGGGGCAGTTCTTC
TRBD2,few,TRBJ2-1,TRBV5-1,CASSFLAGAVYNEQFF,TGCGCCAGCAGCTTCTTGGCGGGAGCGGTCTACAATGAGCAGTTCTTC
-,many,TRBJ2-2,TRBV20-1,CSATGPTGELFF,TGCAGTGCTACGGGACCTACCGGGGAGCTGTTTTTT
TRBD2,-,TRBJ2-1,TRBV4-2,CASSQPTGLAVYNEQFF,TGTGCCAGCAGCCAACCGACGGGACTAGCGGTATACAATGAGCAGTTCTTC
TRBD2,many,TRBJ2-5,TRBV7-2,CASSLALAGVRETQYF,TGTGCCAGCAGCTTAGCTCTAGCGGGAGTCCGAGAGACCCAGTACTTC
-,many,TRBJ1-1,TRBV16,CASSQRFLNTEAFF,TGTGCCAGCAGTCAAAGGTTCTTGAACACTGAAGCTTTCTTT
-,many,TRBJ2-7,TRBV5-1,CASSGTGFAEQYF,TGCGCCAGCAGCGGAACAGGGTTCGCCGAGCAGTACTTC
-,few,TRBJ2-2,TRBV18,CASSPKRTGELFF,TGTGCCAGCTCACCGAAAAGAACCGGGGAGCTGTTTTTT
-,many,TRBJ2-3,TRBV29-1,CSVGGVHTDTQYF,TGCAGCGTTGGGGGGGTCCACACAGATACGCAGTATTTT
-,few,TRBJ2-3,TRBV11-3,CASSLGITSGATTQYF,TGTGCCAGCAGCTTAGGGATCACGTCCGGGGCCACGACGCAGTATTTT
TRBD2,few,TRBJ2-3,TRBV7-8,CASSPEREGPADTQYF,TGTGCCAGCAGCCCTGAGCGGGAGGGCCCGGCAGATACGCAGTATTTT
TRBD2,many,TRBJ2-7,TRBV5-1,CASSSSGRAGYEQYF,TGCGCCAGCAGCTCGAGCGGGAGGGCCGGGTACGAGCAGTACTTC
-,-,TRBJ1-3,TRBV3-1,CASSQFTVGRGPMSSGNTIYF,TGTGCCAGCAGCCAATTTACGGTTGGCAGGGGTCCCATGAGCTCTGGAAACACCATATATTTT
TRBD2,many,TRBJ2-3,TRBV5-1,CASSLAVFSGGGIGGDTDTQYF,TGCGCCAGCAGCTTGGCCGTGTTCAGCGGGGGCGGGATTGGAGGGGACACAGATACGCAGTATTTT
-,few,TRBJ2-1,TRBV19,CASSIAENEQFF,TGTGCCAGTAGTATAGCGGAGAATGAGCAGTTCTTC